Detailed here is one T cell receptor beta chain. Its specificity is unknown. Per germline, CDR1 SNHLY and CDR2 FYNNEI. V was clipped by 2 bases and J by 0 bases, with 10 bases between them. The CDR3 length is 15 residues. The entry originates in a study of cytomegalovirus exposure and HLA in healthy donors. Study-level results: Most TCR sequences were uncommon, yet certain public TCRs appeared in many donors. According to a subsequent analysis, TCR clusters from the first cohort were inclined to appear together in the roughly 130 validation repertoires.

Sequencing used immunoSEQ multiplex PCR; TCRdb keeps in-frame clones, though not all of them. The table has 150,000 to 200,000 clones, about 90% seen once; the top ten hold 5.7%. Sequencing used PBMCs. The gene calls are TRBV2 and TRBJ1-1; D perhaps matches TRBD1 (5 bases). This clonotype was sampled from a woman aged 25 to 39 in good health and CMV-seronegative. The DNA of the CDR3 is TGTGCCAGCAGTGAACGGGGGAACATGAACACTGAAGCTTTCTTT. Translating it yields CASSERGNMNTEAFF.